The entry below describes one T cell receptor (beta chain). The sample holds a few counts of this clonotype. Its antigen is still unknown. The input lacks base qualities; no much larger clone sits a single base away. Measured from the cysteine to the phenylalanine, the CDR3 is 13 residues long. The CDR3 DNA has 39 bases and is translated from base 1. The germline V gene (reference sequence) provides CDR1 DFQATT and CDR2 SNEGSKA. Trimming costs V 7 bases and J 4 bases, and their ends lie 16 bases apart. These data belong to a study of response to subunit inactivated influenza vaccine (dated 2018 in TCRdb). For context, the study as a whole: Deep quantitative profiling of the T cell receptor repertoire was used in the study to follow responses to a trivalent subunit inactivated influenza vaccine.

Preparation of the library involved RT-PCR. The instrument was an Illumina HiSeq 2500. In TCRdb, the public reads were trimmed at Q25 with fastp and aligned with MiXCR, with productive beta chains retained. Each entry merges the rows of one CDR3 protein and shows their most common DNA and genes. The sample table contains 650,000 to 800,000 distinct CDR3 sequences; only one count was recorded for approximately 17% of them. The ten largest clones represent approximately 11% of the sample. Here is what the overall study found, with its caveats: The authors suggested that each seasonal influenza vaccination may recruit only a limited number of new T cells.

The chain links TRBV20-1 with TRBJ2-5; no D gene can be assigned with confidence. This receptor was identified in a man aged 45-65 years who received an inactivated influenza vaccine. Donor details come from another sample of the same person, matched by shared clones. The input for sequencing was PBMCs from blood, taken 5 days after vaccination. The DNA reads TGCAGTGTCGGCCGTGTGCTGAGAGAGACCCAGTACTTC. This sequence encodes CSVGRVLRETQYF.